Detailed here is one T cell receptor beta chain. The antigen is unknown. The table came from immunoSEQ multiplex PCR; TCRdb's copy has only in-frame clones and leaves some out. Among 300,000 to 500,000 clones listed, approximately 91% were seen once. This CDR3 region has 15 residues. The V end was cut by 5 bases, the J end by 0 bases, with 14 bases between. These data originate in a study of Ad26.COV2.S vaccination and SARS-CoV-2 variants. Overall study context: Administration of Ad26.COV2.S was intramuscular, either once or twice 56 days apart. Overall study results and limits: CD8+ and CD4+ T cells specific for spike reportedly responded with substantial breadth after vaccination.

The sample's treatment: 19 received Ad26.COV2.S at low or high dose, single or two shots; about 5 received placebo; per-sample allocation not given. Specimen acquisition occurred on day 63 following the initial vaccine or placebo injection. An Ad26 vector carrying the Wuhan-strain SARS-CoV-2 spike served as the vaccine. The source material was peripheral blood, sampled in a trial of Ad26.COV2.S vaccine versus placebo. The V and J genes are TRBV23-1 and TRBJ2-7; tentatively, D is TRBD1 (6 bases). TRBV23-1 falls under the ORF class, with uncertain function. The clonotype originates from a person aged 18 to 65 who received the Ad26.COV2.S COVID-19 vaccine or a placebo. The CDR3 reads CASSGRGHVSYEQYF. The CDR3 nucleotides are TGCGCCAGCAGTGGCAGGGGCCACGTCTCCTACGAGCAGTACTTC.